There are many counts of the clone carrying this T cell receptor (beta chain). The antigen remains unidentified. This record comes from a study of regulatory T cells in long-lasting Graves disease. The time point denotes: newly diagnosed GD, antithyroid drugs for less than 3 months. Isolated PBMC RNA provided the starting material for the TCR library. Regarding the study as a whole: Gene preferences differed: TRBV28, TRBJ1-2, TRBJ2-5 in persistent cases.

With iRepertoire HTBI primers and Arm-PCR of CDR3 regions, TCR beta libraries were built. TCRdb fed the multiplex PCR reads into MiXCR, producing one record per CDR3 protein. The table lists 560,000 or so distinct CDR3 sequences, about 15% of them singletons, with more than 10% in the top ten. Trimming left V 4 bases short and J 4 bases short, with 13 bases between. Germline V lookup: CDR1 SGHRS, CDR2 YFSETQ. The CDR3 consists of 14 residues. The sample was also reused in another study, on T cells in Graves' hyperthyroidism and ophthalmopathy. That study reports: Not enrolled were patients with uncontrolled infection, other autoimmune disease, pregnancy or lactation. First-round RT-PCR targeting the TCR CDR3 was performed with the HTBI primer set.

The chain carries TRBV5-1 and TRBJ2-3; D gene uncertain. The clonotype originates from a man between 18 and 29 years old with Graves disease. The sample in question was peripheral blood mononuclear cells (PBMCs), obtained at new diagnosis, from a patient treated with antithyroid drugs. The CDR3 DNA sequence: TGCGCCAGCAGCCATTCTGACAATTCAGATACGCAGTATTTT. Translating gives CASSHSDNSDTQYF.